The TCR beta chain described here comes from a study of blood T cells in healthy people across ages. As to this clonotype: Its antigen remains unknown.

Germline V gives CDR1 MNHEY, CDR2 SMNVEV (reference sequence). This CDR3 region has 13 residues. V was clipped by 4 bases and J by 8 bases, with 14 bases between them. Study-wide results and limits: Naive CD4+ cells and diversity were both higher in long-lived donors than in aged donors.

The second PCR ran about 6 to 11 cycles with a sample-barcoded 5' primer and J-beta primers. TCRdb redid the calling of the 5' RACE reads with MiXCR, one entry per CDR3 protein. This table has roughly 1,100,000 distinct CDR3 sequences, around 27% appearing once. This sample was also put to use in a study of T cells of mothers and their children.

The chain carries TRBV27 and TRBJ1-1; D remains ambiguous. This receptor was taken from a girl aged 2 to 9 in good health. The sample comprised blood. In DNA form, the CDR3 reads TGTGCCAGCAGTTCGTTGGCAGACCTAGAAGCTTTCTTT. Translated: CASSSLADLEAFF.